The clone carrying this T cell receptor (beta chain) has ten or more counts. Its antigen is not known. RNA transcripts served as template for amplifying TCR beta CDR3 sequences. Second-round multiplex PCR came after first-round RT-PCR with HTBI primers. TCRdb ran MiXCR on the multiplex PCR reads and lists one entry per CDR3 protein. The sample consists of just over 400,000 distinct CDR3 sequences, 21% of them appearing once. The CDR3 extends over 13 amino acids. The germline V and J ends were trimmed by 6 bases and 2 bases, with 11 bases remaining between them. CDR1 is DFQATT, CDR2 SNEGSKA, per germline (reference sequence). This sample was included in a study of Graves' ophthalmopathy and Graves' hyperthyroidism. Overall study results and limits: The blood repertoire also included most expanded thyroid clonotypes above 0.001 frequency.

This TCR was sampled from a woman between 18 and 30 years old with stable Graves' hyperthyroidism. The chain uses TRBV20-1 and TRBJ1-3; weak D call: TRBD1 (6 bases). Sequenced: peripheral blood. This CDR3 is CSAGGLAGNTIYF. CDR3 coding DNA: TGCAGTGCGGGGGGCCTGGCTGGAAACACCATATATTTT.